This TCR beta chain is drawn from a study of regulatory T cells in long-lasting Graves disease. Building the TCR beta libraries relied on iRepertoire HTBI primers, and CDR3 regions underwent Arm-PCR. MiXCR, applied by TCRdb to the multiplex PCR reads, yields one record per CDR3 protein. Of roughly 380,000 distinct CDR3 sequences in the sample, 15% to 20% were seen once. Time point indicated: newly diagnosed GD, antithyroid drugs for less than 3 months. Extracted RNA from PBMCs served as the source of the TCR library. Into tubes containing EDTA, 8 to 9.5 milliliters of peripheral blood were drawn. This clonotype appeared many times. These sequences were also reported in another study, on T cells in Graves' hyperthyroidism and ophthalmopathy. That report notes: Patients were excluded because of uncontrolled infection, other autoimmune disease, pregnancy or lactation. Diagnoses rested on clinical symptoms, serum thyroxine and TRAb, thyroid ultrasound and orbital computed tomography. Blood also carried most thyroid clonotypes expanded above 0.001.

This specimen was peripheral blood mononuclear cells (PBMCs), taken at new diagnosis, from a patient treated with antithyroid drugs. The source is a middle-aged man with Graves disease.

The CDR3 is CASSLKTIPGDYNEQFF. For the CDR3, the DNA is TGTGCCAGCAGCCTAAAGACGATCCCGGGGGACTACAATGAGCAGTTCTTC. The chain employs TRBV11-2 and TRBJ2-1; possible D gene TRBD2, 6 bases. Germline-derived CDR1 and CDR2 are SGHAT and FQNNGV. The CDR3 extends over 17 amino acids. Trimming removed 5 bases at V and 3 bases at J, with 20 bases between.